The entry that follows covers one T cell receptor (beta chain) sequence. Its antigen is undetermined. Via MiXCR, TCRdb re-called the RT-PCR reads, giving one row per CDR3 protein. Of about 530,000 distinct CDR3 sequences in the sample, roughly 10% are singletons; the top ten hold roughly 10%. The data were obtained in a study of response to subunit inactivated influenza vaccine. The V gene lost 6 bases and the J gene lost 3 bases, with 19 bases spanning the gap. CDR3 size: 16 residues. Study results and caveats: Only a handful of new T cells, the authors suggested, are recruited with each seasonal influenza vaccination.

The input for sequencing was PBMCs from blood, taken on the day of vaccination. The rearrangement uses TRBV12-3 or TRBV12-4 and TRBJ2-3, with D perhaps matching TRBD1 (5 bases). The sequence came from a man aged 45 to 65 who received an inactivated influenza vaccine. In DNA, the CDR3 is TGTGCCAGCAGCATAAGGTGGTCAGGGTGGACAGATACGCAGTATTTT. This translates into CASSIRWSGWTDTQYF.